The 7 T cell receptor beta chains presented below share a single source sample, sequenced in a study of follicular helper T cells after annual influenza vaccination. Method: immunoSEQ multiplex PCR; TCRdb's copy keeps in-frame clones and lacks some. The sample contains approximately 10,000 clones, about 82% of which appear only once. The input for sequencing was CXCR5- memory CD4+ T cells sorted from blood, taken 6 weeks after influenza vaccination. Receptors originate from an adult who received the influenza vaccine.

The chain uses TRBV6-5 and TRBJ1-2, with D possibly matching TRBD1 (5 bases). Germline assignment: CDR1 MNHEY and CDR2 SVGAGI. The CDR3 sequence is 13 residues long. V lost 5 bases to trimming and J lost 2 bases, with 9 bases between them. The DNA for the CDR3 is TGTGCCAGCAGTCTCGACAGAAACTATGGCTACACCTTC. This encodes CASSLDRNYGYTF.

This chain's CDR3 is CASGREGHNEQFF. The CDR3, as DNA: TGTGCCAGCGGGCGGGAGGGCCATAATGAGCAGTTCTTC. V and J are TRBV5-8 and TRBJ2-1, with 9 positions matching TRBD2. Germline V lookup: CDR1 SGHTS, CDR2 YDEGEE. The CDR3 contains 13 residues. V shed 7 bases and J 7 bases; nucleotides not matched to a gene: 6.

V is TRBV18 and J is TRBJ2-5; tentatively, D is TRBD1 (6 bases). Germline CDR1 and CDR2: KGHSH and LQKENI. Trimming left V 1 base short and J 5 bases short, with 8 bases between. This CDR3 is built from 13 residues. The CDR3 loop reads CASSPRGRETQYF. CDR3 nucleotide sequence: TGTGCCAGCTCACCACGGGGGCGGGAGACCCAGTACTTC.

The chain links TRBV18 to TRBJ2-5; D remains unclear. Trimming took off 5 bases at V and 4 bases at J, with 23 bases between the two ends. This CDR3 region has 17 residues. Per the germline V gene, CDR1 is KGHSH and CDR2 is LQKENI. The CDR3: CASSTLTGPRPGETQYF. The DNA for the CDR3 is TGTGCCAGCTCAACACTCACGGGCCCCCGTCCCGGAGAGACCCAGTACTTC. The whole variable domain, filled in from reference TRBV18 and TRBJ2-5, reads NAGVMQNPRHLVRRRGQEARLRCSPMKGHSHVYWYRQLPEEGLKFMVYLQKENIIDESGMPKERFSAEFPKEGPSILRIQQVVRGDSAAYFCASSTLTGPRPGETQYFGPGTRLLVL.

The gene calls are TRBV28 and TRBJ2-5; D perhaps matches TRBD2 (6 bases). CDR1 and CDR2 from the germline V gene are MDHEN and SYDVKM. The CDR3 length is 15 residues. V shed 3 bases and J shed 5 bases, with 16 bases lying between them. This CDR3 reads CASSFPGLAGETQYF. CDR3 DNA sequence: TGTGCCAGCAGTTTCCCGGGACTTGCTGGGGAGACCCAGTACTTC.

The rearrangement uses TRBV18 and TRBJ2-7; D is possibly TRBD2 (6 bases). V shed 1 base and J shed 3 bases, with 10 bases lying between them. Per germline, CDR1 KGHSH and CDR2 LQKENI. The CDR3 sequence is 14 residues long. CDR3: CASSPRGSGYEQYF. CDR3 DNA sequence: TGTGCCAGCTCACCACGGGGTAGCGGCTACGAGCAGTACTTC. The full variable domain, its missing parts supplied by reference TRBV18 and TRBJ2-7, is NAGVMQNPRHLVRRRGQEARLRCSPMKGHSHVYWYRQLPEEGLKFMVYLQKENIIDESGMPKERFSAEFPKEGPSILRIQQVVRGDSAAYFCASSPRGSGYEQYFGPGTRLTVT.

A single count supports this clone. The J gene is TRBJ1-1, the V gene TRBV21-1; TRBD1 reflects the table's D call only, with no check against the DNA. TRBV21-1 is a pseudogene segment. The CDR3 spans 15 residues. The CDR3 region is CASSKDRGPNTEAFF. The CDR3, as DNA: TGTGCCAGCAGCAAAGACAGGGGGCCGAACACTGAAGCTTTCTTT.